This T cell receptor beta chain derives from a study of cytotoxic CD8 clonotypes in ibrutinib-treated CLL. Study-wide background: After a median roughly 12 months on treatment (6 to 36), response samples were drawn. General study findings and limits: Baseline values of clonality outstripped age-matched healthy donors and followed circulating CD8+ T-cell counts. For progressing versus sustained-remission patients, sampling times were not the same.

TCRdb's copy holds only in-frame clones and misses some; the assay was immunoSEQ multiplex PCR. Of about 130,000 clones detected, approximately 83% appear once; the ten largest clones hold about 2.1%. Remarks on this clone: Its specificity is not known.

CDR1 is SGHDT, CDR2 YYEEEE, per germline. This CDR3 comprises 19 residues. Trimming left V 4 bases short and J 0 bases short, with 24 bases between. The receptor comes from a human donor with chronic lymphocytic leukemia. The V gene is TRBV5-6, the J gene TRBJ2-3, with D maybe TRBD1 (6 bases). Source: PBMCs, taken after 24 months of ibrutinib treatment. This CDR3 reads CASSQTDSPWVRSTDTQYF. DNA of the CDR3: TGTGCCAGCAGCCAAACGGACAGCCCTTGGGTGAGGAGCACAGATACGCAGTATTTT.